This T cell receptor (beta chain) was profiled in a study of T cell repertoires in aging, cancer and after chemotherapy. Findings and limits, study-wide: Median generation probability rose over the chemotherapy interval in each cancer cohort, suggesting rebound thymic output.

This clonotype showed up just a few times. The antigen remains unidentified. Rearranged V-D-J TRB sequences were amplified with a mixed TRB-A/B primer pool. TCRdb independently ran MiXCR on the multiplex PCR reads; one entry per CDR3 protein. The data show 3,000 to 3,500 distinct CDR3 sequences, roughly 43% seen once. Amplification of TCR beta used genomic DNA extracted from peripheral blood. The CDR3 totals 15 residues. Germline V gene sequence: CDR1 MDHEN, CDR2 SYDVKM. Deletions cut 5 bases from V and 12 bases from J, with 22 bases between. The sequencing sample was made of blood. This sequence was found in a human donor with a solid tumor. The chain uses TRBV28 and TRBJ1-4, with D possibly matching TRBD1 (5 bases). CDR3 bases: TGTGCCAGCAGTCCCGGACATCTCTCTGTCACGCAACTGTTTTTT. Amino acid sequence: CASSPGHLSVTQLFF.